This TCR beta chain was captured by sequencing in a study of blood T cells in healthy people across ages. Findings and caveats of the study: When set beside aged donors, long-lived donors presented more naive CD4+ cells and higher diversity.

Remarks on this clonotype: Its target is unknown.

It was with a sample-barcoded 5' primer and a J-beta primer mix that a second PCR of about 6 to 11 cycles was run. TCRdb itself ran the 5' RACE reads through MiXCR, one entry per CDR3 protein. The data show roughly 1.6 million distinct CDR3 sequences, about 31% seen once. The CDR3 runs to 15 residues. Trimming removed 4 bases from V and 0 bases from J, with 13 bases in between. The V gene's germline CDR1 is MNHEY and CDR2 SMNVEV (reference sequence). Sequenced material: blood. The receptor was derived from a woman between 25 and 40 years old in good health. The chain uses TRBV27 and TRBJ2-7; D possibly corresponds to TRBD2 (7 bases). CDR3 nucleotides: TGTGCCAGCAGTTGGGGGGGAGGGGGCTCCTACGAGCAGTACTTC. Protein product: CASSWGGGGSYEQYF.